This T cell receptor (beta chain) was found in a study of T cell clones after liver transplantation. Study as a whole: Immunosuppression withdrawal was tried within 2 years after liver transplantation in this trial. TCRbeta sequencing after a pre-transplant mixed lymphocyte reaction identified graft-donor-reactive clones, later tracked in post-transplant blood. Timepoints were pre-transplant, pre-withdrawal, and after withdrawal was completed or failed.

The CDR3 sequence is 14 residues long. V lost 0 bases and J lost 5, with 9 bases in between. Per germline, CDR1 SGDLS and CDR2 YYNGEE. Data came from immunoSEQ multiplex PCR; TCRdb stores just in-frame clones and leaves some out. Of under 90,000 clones in the sample, 80% are singletons; the top ten hold about 0.64%. The input for sequencing was CD4+ T cells from blood, taken before liver transplant. The TCR sequence derives from a human donor who received a liver transplant. The V call is TRBV9, the J call TRBJ2-1; tentative D call: TRBD1 (6 bases). The CDR3 DNA is TGTGCCAGCAGCGTAGGGAACAGGGACAATGAGCAGTTCTTC. Its protein is CASSVGNRDNEQFF.